This T cell receptor beta chain emerged from a study of blood T cell repertoires in COVID-19. Study-level information: Italy, Spain and the United States were the sources of the convalescent and acute COVID-19 samples.

TCRdb's table, derived via immunoSEQ multiplex PCR, lists solely in-frame clones and lacks some. This table holds roughly 200,000 clones, 65% to 90% found once. Study members were between about 18 and 100 years old and lived in 25 or so US regions. Cohort assignment relied on participant-reported clinical history. Germline V gene lookup returns CDR1 LGHDT and CDR2 YNNKEL (reference sequence). The CDR3 is 13 amino acids. Trimming took off 4 bases at V and 5 bases at J, with 11 bases between the two ends. Sequenced sample: PBMCs or T cells enriched from blood (not recorded which). This chain connects TRBV3-1 (or the pseudogene TRBV3-2) to TRBJ2-5; possibly TRBD1 for D (6 bases). This clonotype was obtained from a woman aged 55 to 70 with acute COVID-19. The CDR3 region is CASSPRGGETQYF. The CDR3 nucleotides are TGTGCCAGCAGCCCCAGGGGTGGCGAGACCCAGTACTTC.